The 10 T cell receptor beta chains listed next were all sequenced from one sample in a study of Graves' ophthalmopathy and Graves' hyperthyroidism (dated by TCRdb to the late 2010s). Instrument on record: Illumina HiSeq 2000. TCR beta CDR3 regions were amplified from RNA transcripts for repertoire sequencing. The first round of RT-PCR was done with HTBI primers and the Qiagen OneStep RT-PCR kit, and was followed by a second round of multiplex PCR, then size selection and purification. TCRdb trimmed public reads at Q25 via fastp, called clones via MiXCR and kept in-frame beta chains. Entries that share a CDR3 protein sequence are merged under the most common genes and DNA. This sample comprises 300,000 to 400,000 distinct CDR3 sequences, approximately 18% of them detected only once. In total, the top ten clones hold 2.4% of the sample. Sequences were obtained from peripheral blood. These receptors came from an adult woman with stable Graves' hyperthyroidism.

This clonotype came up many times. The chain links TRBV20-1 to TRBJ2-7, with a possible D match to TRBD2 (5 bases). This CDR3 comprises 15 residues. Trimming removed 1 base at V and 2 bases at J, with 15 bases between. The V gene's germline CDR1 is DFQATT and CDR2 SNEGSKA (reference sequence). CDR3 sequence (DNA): TGCAGTGCTAGAGTTTTTGGGAGAGAAACCTACGAGCAGTACTTC. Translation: CSARVFGRETYEQYF.

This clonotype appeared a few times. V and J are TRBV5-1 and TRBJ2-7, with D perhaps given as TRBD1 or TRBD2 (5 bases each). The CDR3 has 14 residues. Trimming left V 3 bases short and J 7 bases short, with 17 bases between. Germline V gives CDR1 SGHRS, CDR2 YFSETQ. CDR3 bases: TGCGCCAGCAGCTGGGGGACCGGCTCTGGGGAGCAGTACTTC. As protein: CASSWGTGSGEQYF.

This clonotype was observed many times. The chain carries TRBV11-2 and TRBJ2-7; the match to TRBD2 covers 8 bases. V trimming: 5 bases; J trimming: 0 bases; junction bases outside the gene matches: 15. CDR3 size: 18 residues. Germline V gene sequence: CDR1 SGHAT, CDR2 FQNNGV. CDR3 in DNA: TGTGCCAGCAGCCCCAACCCCTATACTAGCGGAGCCTCCTACGAGCAGTACTTC. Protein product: CASSPNPYTSGASYEQYF.

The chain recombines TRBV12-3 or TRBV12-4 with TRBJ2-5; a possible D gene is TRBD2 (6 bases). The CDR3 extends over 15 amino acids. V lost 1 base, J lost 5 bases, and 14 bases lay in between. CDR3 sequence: CASSLGSTGAETQYF. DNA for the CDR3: TGTGCCAGCAGTTTAGGCTCGACGGGAGCCGAGACCCAGTACTTC.

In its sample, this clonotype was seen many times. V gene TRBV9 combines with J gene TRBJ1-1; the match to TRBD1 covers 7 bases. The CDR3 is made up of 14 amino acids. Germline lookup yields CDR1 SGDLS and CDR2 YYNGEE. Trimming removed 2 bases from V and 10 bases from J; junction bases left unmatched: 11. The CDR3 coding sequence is TGTGCCAGCAGCGTCGGCAGGGGGTCGCGAGCAGCTTTCTTT. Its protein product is CASSVGRGSRAAFF.

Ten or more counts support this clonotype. CDR3 in DNA: TGTGCCAGCAGTTTGGATCATCGGGGCGGGGAGCTGTTTTTT. Its translation is CASSLDHRGGELFF. The genes are TRBV28 and TRBJ2-2; possibly TRBD2 for D (5 bases). The CDR3 is 14 residues long. The germline V and J ends were trimmed by 3 bases and 7 bases, with 12 bases remaining between them. Germline CDR1 reads MDHEN; CDR2 reads SYDVKM.

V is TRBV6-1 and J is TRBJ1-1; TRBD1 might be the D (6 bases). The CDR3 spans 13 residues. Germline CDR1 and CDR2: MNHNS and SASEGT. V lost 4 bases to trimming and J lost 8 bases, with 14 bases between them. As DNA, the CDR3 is TGTGCCAGCAGTGCGGGACACGGAATCGAAGCTTTCTTT. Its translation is CASSAGHGIEAFF.

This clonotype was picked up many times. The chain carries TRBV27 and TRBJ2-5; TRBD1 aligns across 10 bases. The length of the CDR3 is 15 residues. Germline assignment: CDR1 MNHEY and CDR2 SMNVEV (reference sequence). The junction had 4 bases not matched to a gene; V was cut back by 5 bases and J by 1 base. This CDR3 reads CASSQRTGGQETQYF. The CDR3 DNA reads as TGTGCCAGCAGTCAGAGGACAGGGGGCCAAGAGACCCAGTACTTC.

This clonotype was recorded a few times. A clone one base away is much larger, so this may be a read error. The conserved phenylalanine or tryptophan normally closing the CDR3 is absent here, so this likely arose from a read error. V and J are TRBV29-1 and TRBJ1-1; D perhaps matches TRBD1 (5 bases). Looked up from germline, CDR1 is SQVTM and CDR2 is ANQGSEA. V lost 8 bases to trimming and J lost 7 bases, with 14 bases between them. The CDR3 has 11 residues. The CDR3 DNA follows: TGCAGCACAGACGGTGGGGGTGAAGCTTTCTTG. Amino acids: CSTDGGGEAFL.

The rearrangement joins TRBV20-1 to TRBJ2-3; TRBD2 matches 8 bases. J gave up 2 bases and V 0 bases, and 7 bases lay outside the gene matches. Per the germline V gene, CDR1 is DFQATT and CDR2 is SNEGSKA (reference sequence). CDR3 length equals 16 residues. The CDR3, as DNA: TGCAGTGCTAGAGAATGGGCGGGAGGCTTCACAGATACGCAGTATTTT. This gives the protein CSAREWAGGFTDTQYF.